Listed here is a single TCR beta chain. Its target is not known. The germline V gene encodes CDR1 SGHAT and CDR2 FQNNGV. V trimming: 0 bases; J trimming: 5 bases; junction bases outside the gene matches: 6. The CDR3 is 15 residues long. Assay used: immunoSEQ multiplex PCR; TCRdb lists only in-frame clones, some missing. The sample records approximately 150,000 clones, roughly 91% being singletons. This entry is derived from a study of T cell responses to AZD1222 COVID-19 vaccine. General study findings and limits: Vaccine-associated CD4 TCRs spanned spike, dominant at 160-218 and 743-854.

The chain couples TRBV11-2 to TRBJ1-2, with 7 bases aligning to TRBD1. The material sequenced was peripheral blood, taken 28 days after the second AZD1222 dose. The origin of this receptor is an adult who received the AZD1222 COVID-19 vaccine. The CDR3 DNA follows: TGTGCCAGCAGCTTAGATAGGACAGGCACATATGGCTACACCTTC. This sequence encodes CASSLDRTGTYGYTF. The complete variable domain, with remaining parts taken from reference TRBV11-2 and TRBJ1-2, reads EAGVAQSPRYKIIEKRQSVAFWCNPISGHATLYWYQQILGQGPKLLIQFQNNGVVDDSQLPKDRFSAERLKGVDSTLKIQPAKLEDSAVYLCASSLDRTGTYGYTFGSGTRLTVV.